The clone carrying this TCR beta chain has ten or more counts. Antigen: not known. Libraries for TCR beta were made by quantitative 5'-RACE with molecular barcodes. A single record per CDR3 protein comes from TCRdb applying MiXCR to the 5' RACE reads. The profile covers 100,000 or so distinct CDR3 sequences, with under 30% appearing a single time and 9% to 15% taken by the ten largest. These data belong to a study of CD8 T cells in ankylosing spondylitis. Overall study findings and caveats: Both synovial fluid and blood in reactive arthritis had previously been reported to carry some motif variants.

Trimming took off 4 bases at V and 4 bases at J, with 17 bases between the two ends. Germline values: CDR1 SQVTM, CDR2 ANQGSEA. There are 15 residues in the CDR3. This clonotype was sampled from a male donor with ankylosing spondylitis. The chain is built from TRBV29-1 and TRBJ2-1; a possible D gene is TRBD2 (7 bases). Sequenced: synovial fluid, either unsorted or a sorted T cell fraction (not recorded which). The CDR3 coding sequence is TGCAGCGTTGCGTTGATGGCGGGGGCTTACAATGAGCAGTTCTTC. Protein: CSVALMAGAYNEQFF.